This TCR beta chain originates from a study of vaccination effects on CD4 cells after COVID-19. Comment on this clone: No antigen is known for it.

Deletions cut 1 base from V and 1 base from J, with 8 bases between. Per germline, CDR1 SGHRS and CDR2 YFSETQ. The CDR3 loop spans 14 amino acids. Isolating CD4+ T cells followed approximately ten days of culture. Confirmation by PCR established that the person had SARS-CoV-2 infection between March and December 2020. Method: immunoSEQ multiplex PCR; TCRdb's copy keeps in-frame clones and lacks some. The table lists approximately 47,000 clones, 75% to 80% of them singletons. The sequences come from CD4+ T cells from PBMCs cultured without peptide, collected before COVID-19 vaccination. The TCR originated in a human donor who had a prior SARS-CoV-2 infection. The chain joins TRBV5-1 to TRBJ2-5; D is possibly TRBD2 (5 bases). The CDR3 sequence: CASSLLGGQETQYF. In DNA form, the CDR3 reads TGCGCCAGCAGCTTGCTCGGAGGCCAAGAGACCCAGTACTTC.